The 29 T cell receptor beta chains reported below all come from one sample, sequenced in a study of tissue T cells after allogeneic stem cell transplantation. TCRdb's table, derived via immunoSEQ multiplex PCR, lists solely in-frame clones and lacks some. The table records about 24,000 clones, over 70% of them present only once. The specimen comprised tissue from the ileum, sampled at autopsy. The receptors stem from a female donor over 55 with lung cancer.

About this clone itself: The sample carries other DNA sequences with the same CDR3. The V gene is TRBV20-1, the J gene TRBJ1-1, with D hard to call. Germline CDR1 reads DFQATT; CDR2 reads SNEGSKA (reference sequence). Deletions cut 5 bases from V and 1 base from J, with 5 bases between. The CDR3 consists of 11 residues. CDR3 amino acids: CSALGNTEAFF. In DNA, the CDR3 is TGCAGTGCTTTGGGGAACACTGAAGCTTTCTTT.

In nucleotides, the CDR3 is TGTGCCAGCAGCTTCGGGACAGGGGGGAGGAACATTCAGTACTTC. Its protein is CASSFGTGGRNIQYF. This chain joins TRBV11-1 and TRBJ2-4, with TRBD1 matching 11 bases. The CDR3 covers 15 residues. The V segment lost 3 bases and the J segment 7 bases; nucleotides outside the gene matches: 5. Germline assignment: CDR1 SGHAT and CDR2 FQDESV (reference sequence). Looking up the rest from reference TRBV11-1 and TRBJ2-4 gives the full variable domain: EAEVAQSPRYKITEKSQAVAFWCDPISGHATLYWYRQILGQGPELLVQFQDESVVDDSQLPKDRFSAERLKGVDSTLKIQPAELGDSAMYLCASSFGTGGRNIQYFGAGTRLSVL.

V gene TRBV5-1 combines with J gene TRBJ1-1; D not certain. Trimming cost V 1 base and J 3 bases, with 7 bases left between them. The germline V gene encodes CDR1 SGHRS and CDR2 YFSETQ. CDR3 length: 13 amino acids. CDR3 nucleotides: TGCGCCAGCAGCTTGAGATATGACACTGAAGCTTTCTTT. It specifies CASSLRYDTEAFF.

Here the CDR3 DNA reads TGTGCCAGCAGCCACTTCGGGACTAGCGGGTCAAACAATGAGCAGTTCTTC. It is translated as CASSHFGTSGSNNEQFF. The chain uses TRBV4-2 and TRBJ2-1; the match to TRBD2 covers 12 bases. This CDR3 comprises 17 residues. J lost 5 bases, V lost 3 bases, and 8 bases had no gene match. CDR1 and CDR2 (germline): LGHNA, YNFKEQ.

This clone appeared a few times. The chain couples TRBV18 to TRBJ1-4, with D perhaps matching TRBD1 (5 bases). The CDR3 is 16 amino acids. The germline V and J ends were trimmed by 1 base and 4 bases, with 13 bases remaining between them. Germline CDR1 is KGHSH and CDR2 is LQKENI. The CDR3 sequence is CASSPRRDLGNEKLFF. CDR3 DNA: TGTGCCAGCTCACCACGGCGGGACTTGGGTAATGAAAAACTGTTTTTT.

The V and J genes are TRBV11-2 and TRBJ2-7; D tentatively reads TRBD1 or TRBD2 (5 bases each). This CDR3 has 15 residues. Trimming took 5 bases from V and 3 from J, leaving 17 bases between them. CDR1 and CDR2 (germline): SGHAT, FQNNGV. This CDR3 is CASSLGPGVNYEQYF. The CDR3 nucleotides are TGTGCCAGCAGCCTGGGACCAGGTGTAAACTACGAGCAGTACTTC.

This chain uses TRBV30 with TRBJ1-1, with D hard to call. The V end lost 5 bases, the J end lost 4 bases, and 8 bases lay between the germline ends. This CDR3 has 11 residues. Looked up from germline, CDR1 is GTSNPN and CDR2 is SVGIG (reference sequence). CDR3 residues: CAWGRPTEAFF. DNA for the CDR3: TGTGCCTGGGGAAGGCCCACTGAAGCTTTCTTT.

The V gene is TRBV10-2, the J gene TRBJ1-1; TRBD1 matches at 7 bases. The V segment lost 2 bases and the J segment 11 bases; nucleotides outside the gene matches: 5. This CDR3 has 12 residues. Per germline, CDR1 WSHSY and CDR2 SAAADI. The CDR3 nucleotides read TGCGCCAGCAGTGAGCCACAGGGGTACGCTTTCTTT. Residues: CASSEPQGYAFF.

In this sample, this clone turned up a few times. The rearrangement uses TRBV5-1 and TRBJ1-5; tentative D call: TRBD1 (5 bases). The V gene lost 0 bases and the J gene lost 4 bases, with 8 bases spanning the gap. Germline-derived CDR1 and CDR2 are SGHRS and YFSETQ. The CDR3 covers 14 residues. CDR3 sequence reads: CASSLGGTNQPQHF. The CDR3 DNA reads as TGCGCCAGCAGCTTGGGGGGGACGAATCAGCCCCAGCATTTT. Full variable domain (rest looked up from reference TRBV5-1 and TRBJ1-5): KAGVTQTPRYLIKTRGQQVTLSCSPISGHRSVSWYQQTPGQGLQFLFEYFSETQRNKGNFPGRFSGRQFSNSRSEMNVSTLELGDSALYLCASSLGGTNQPQHFGDGTRLSIL.

The rearrangement joins TRBV29-1 to TRBJ2-1; D call uncertain. The CDR3 has 14 amino acids. Germline V gene data show CDR1 as SQVTM and CDR2 as ANQGSEA. The V and J ends lost 6 bases and 5 bases respectively, with 17 bases between them. In nucleotides, the CDR3 is TGCAGCGTAAACACCCCCGAGCTCAACAATGAGCAGTTCTTC. Its protein is CSVNTPELNNEQFF.

The CDR3 loop reads CASSVSGGWGQETQYF. CDR3 DNA: TGCGCCAGCAGCGTTAGCGGGGGGTGGGGGCAAGAGACCCAGTACTTC. This chain links TRBV4-1 with TRBJ2-5; TRBD2 matches at 10 bases. Germline V lookup: CDR1 MGHRA, CDR2 YSYEKL. Trimming at V came to 5 bases and at J to 2 bases, leaving 8 bases not matched to a gene. CDR3 length: 16 residues.

The chain links TRBV4-1 to TRBJ1-5, with no clear D. CDR1 and CDR2 from the germline V gene are MGHRA and YSYEKL. There are 13 residues in the CDR3. Deletions cut 4 bases from V and 4 bases from J, with 8 bases between. The CDR3 region has the DNA TGCGCCAGCAGCCGAAAGGAGAATCAGCCCCAGCATTTT. Amino acid sequence: CASSRKENQPQHF.

V usage is TRBV19 and J usage is TRBJ2-1; TRBD2 agrees at 12 bases. The germline V gene encodes CDR1 LNHDA and CDR2 SQIVND (reference sequence). This CDR3 contains 16 residues. The ends lost 3 bases at V and 4 bases at J; junction bases unmatched: 4. CDR3 region: CASSIALAGGYNEQFF. In DNA form, the CDR3 reads TGTGCCAGTAGTATTGCCCTAGCGGGGGGGTACAATGAGCAGTTCTTC.

This chain uses TRBV5-6 with TRBJ2-1; 7 nucleotides match TRBD2. This CDR3 has 14 residues. V dropped 4 bases and J dropped 5; count of bases not matched to a gene: 6. Germline V gives CDR1 SGHDT, CDR2 YYEEEE. CDR3 nucleotide sequence: TGTGCCAGCAGCAGGGGAGGGTCAGACAATGAGCAGTTCTTC. Protein: CASSRGGSDNEQFF.

The genes are TRBV6-1 and TRBJ2-1; D is perhaps TRBD2 (6 bases). Per germline, CDR1 MNHNS and CDR2 SASEGT. V lost 4 bases, J lost 0 bases, and 19 bases lay in between. The CDR3 is 18 residues long. The DNA for the CDR3 is TGTGCCAGCAGTGCGAGGACAAGCGGGTGGGGCTCCTACAATGAGCAGTTCTTC. Amino acid sequence: CASSARTSGWGSYNEQFF.

The V call is TRBV27, the J call TRBJ2-7; 7 bases are a match to TRBD1. The CDR3 runs to 13 residues. Germline lookup yields CDR1 MNHEY and CDR2 SMNVEV (reference sequence). Trimming cost V 8 bases and J 0 bases; bases outside gene matches: 4. In DNA, the CDR3 is TGTGCCAGCCGGGGACAGCCCTCCTACGAGCAGTACTTC. The encoded protein is CASRGQPSYEQYF.

This sequence joins TRBV10-3 and TRBJ1-5, with D unresolved. The CDR3 loop spans 13 amino acids. Per germline, CDR1 ENHRY and CDR2 SYGVKD. The germline V and J ends were trimmed by 0 bases and 5 bases, with 5 bases remaining between them. The CDR3, as DNA: TGTGCCATCAGTGAGTCATCGGATCAGCCCCAGCATTTT. Translated, it gives CAISESSDQPQHF.

V is TRBV30 and J is TRBJ2-5; D is possibly TRBD1 or TRBD2 (5 bases each). The V gene lost 3 bases and the J gene lost 8 bases, with 13 bases spanning the gap. Germline CDR1 GTSNPN, CDR2 SVGIG (reference sequence). The CDR3 contains 12 residues. CDR3 nucleotides: TGTGCCTGGAGCCGTTCGGGGCCCACCCAGTACTTC. The encoded protein is CAWSRSGPTQYF.

The chain has TRBV21-1 and TRBJ2-4. TRBV21-1 has pseudogene status. CDR3 length: 17 residues. The CDR3 protein is CASSPLDETLYKNIQYF. The CDR3 bases are TGTGCCAGCAGCCCCCTGGACGAAACACTTTATAAAAACATTCAGTACTTC.

This clone was counted only a few times. V usage is TRBV2 and J usage is TRBJ2-2; tentatively, D is TRBD1 (6 bases). Germline V gene lookup returns CDR1 SNHLY and CDR2 FYNNEI. This CDR3 is built from 13 residues. Trimming cost V 5 bases and J 4 bases, with 8 bases left between them. The CDR3 spells CASSLGGTGELFF. The CDR3, as DNA: TGTGCCAGCAGTTTAGGGGGCACCGGGGAGCTGTTTTTT. The whole variable domain, remainder taken from reference TRBV2 and TRBJ2-2, is EPEVTQTPSHQVTQMGQEVILRCVPISNHLYFYWYRQILGQKVEFLVSFYNNEISEKSEIFDDQFSVERPDGSNFTLKIRSTKLEDSAMYFCASSLGGTGELFFGEGSRLTVL.

The chain uses TRBV4-2 and TRBJ2-7; the match to TRBD2 covers 10 bases. Germline CDR1 is LGHNA and CDR2 is YNFKEQ. V lost 6 bases, J lost 1 base, and 6 bases stayed unmatched. The CDR3 has 15 amino acids. As DNA, the CDR3 is TGTGCCAGCAGATTTCTAGCGGGAGATTCCTACGAGCAGTACTTC. Amino acid sequence: CASRFLAGDSYEQYF.

The chain couples TRBV7-8 to TRBJ1-2; tentatively, D is TRBD1 (6 bases). V was clipped by 2 bases and J by 5 bases, with 24 bases between them. The length of the CDR3 is 18 residues. CDR1 is SGHVS, CDR2 FQNEAQ, per germline. As DNA, the CDR3 is TGTGCCAGCAGCTTACTAGGTCTCGGTCAGGGGCTGAGATATGGCTACACCTTC. This codes for CASSLLGLGQGLRYGYTF. Based on the CDR3 plus reference TRBV7-8 and TRBJ1-2, the full variable domain is GAGVSQSPRYKVAKRGQDVALRCDPISGHVSLFWYQQALGQGPEFLTYFQNEAQLDKSGLPSDRFFAERPEGSVSTLKIQRTQQEDSAVYLCASSLLGLGQGLRYGYTFGSGTRLTVV.

The J gene is TRBJ1-1, the V gene TRBV30; D not certain. Germline V gene data show CDR1 as GTSNPN and CDR2 as SVGIG (reference sequence). Between the trimmed V and J ends, which lost 8 bases and 1 base, there was a span of 11 bases. The CDR3 runs to 12 residues. CDR3 in amino acids: CALLRGNTEAFF. As DNA, the CDR3 is TGTGCCCTACTCCGGGGGAACACTGAAGCTTTCTTT.

The V and J genes are TRBV6-5 and TRBJ2-5; TRBD1 aligns across 7 bases. After removal of 6 bases from V and 5 bases from J, the junction contained 6 bases not matched to a gene. This CDR3 has 13 amino acids. The germline CDR1 and CDR2 sequences are MNHEY and SVGAGI. CDR3 residues: CASRTGAIETQYF. DNA for the CDR3: TGTGCCAGCAGAACAGGGGCGATTGAGACCCAGTACTTC.

The rearrangement uses TRBV18 and TRBJ2-7, with 9 positions matching TRBD1. J gave up 7 bases and V 3 bases, and 7 bases lay outside the gene matches. Per germline, CDR1 KGHSH and CDR2 LQKENI. The CDR3 runs to 14 residues. CDR3: CASSPGTGLREQYF. The CDR3 DNA is TGTGCCAGCTCACCCGGGACAGGGTTAAGGGAGCAGTACTTC.

This chain links TRBV14 with TRBJ1-6; D remains unclear. Germline V gives CDR1 SGHDN, CDR2 FVKESK. Trimming pared 2 bases from V and 7 bases from J, leaving 6 bases between. This CDR3 spans 13 amino acids. The CDR3 reads CASSQLGNSPLHF. CDR3 coding DNA: TGTGCCAGCAGCCAACTTGGCAATTCACCCCTCCACTTT.

The genes are TRBV18 and TRBJ2-2; 9 nucleotides line up with TRBD2. Trimming took 4 bases from V and 3 from J; bases not matched to a gene: 3. The CDR3 is made up of 15 amino acids. In germline, CDR1 is KGHSH, CDR2 LQKENI. In DNA, the CDR3 is TGTGCCAGCTCACTTACTAGCGGGTACACCGGGGAGCTGTTTTTT. Translated: CASSLTSGYTGELFF. Full variable domain (missing parts from reference TRBV18 and TRBJ2-2): NAGVMQNPRHLVRRRGQEARLRCSPMKGHSHVYWYRQLPEEGLKFMVYLQKENIIDESGMPKERFSAEFPKEGPSILRIQQVVRGDSAAYFCASSLTSGYTGELFFGEGSRLTVL.

The chain recombines TRBV6-5 with TRBJ1-1, with D possibly matching TRBD1 (6 bases). This CDR3 region has 12 residues. CDR1 and CDR2 from the germline V gene are MNHEY and SVGAGI. Between the trimmed V and J ends, which lost 6 bases and 7 bases, there was a span of 12 bases. The CDR3 sequence is CASRAGHNEAFF. Here the CDR3 DNA reads TGTGCCAGCAGAGCGGGACACAATGAAGCTTTCTTT.

The chain links TRBV2 to TRBJ2-3; D may be TRBD2 (5 bases). Per germline, CDR1 SNHLY and CDR2 FYNNEI. CDR3 length: 14 residues. Trimming left V 5 bases short and J 4 bases short, with 13 bases between. The CDR3 spells CASSSGLGADTQYF. CDR3 DNA: TGTGCCAGCAGTTCCGGACTGGGCGCAGATACGCAGTATTTT.